This TCR beta chain stems from a study of blood T cells in healthy people across ages. About this clonotype: What it binds is not known.

Study-level points and caveats: Diversity figures based on one million T cells were deemed too low.

It was with a sample-barcoded 5' primer and a J-beta primer mix that a second PCR of roughly 7 to 12 cycles was run. Each CDR3 protein gets one entry after TCRdb re-called the 5' RACE reads with MiXCR. Among about 1.4 million distinct CDR3 sequences listed, 59% were seen once. V was clipped by 0 bases and J by 4 bases, with 12 bases between them. In germline, CDR1 is SQVTM, CDR2 ANQGSEA. The CDR3 totals 14 residues. The gene calls are TRBV29-1 and TRBJ1-1; D might be TRBD1 (6 bases). The sample was blood. The source of this sequence is a man aged 18 to 29 in good health. The CDR3 sequence is CSVEEGAETTEAFF. CDR3 DNA sequence: TGCAGCGTTGAAGAGGGGGCGGAGACCACTGAAGCTTTCTTT.